This T cell receptor (beta chain) was sequenced during a study of Tregs in tolerant kidney transplant recipients. General study findings and limits: Validation in larger populations is needed because few patients were studied. Tregs expanded with activated donor B cells seemed most donor-specific.

Of note for this clone: Its antigen is as yet unknown.

The assay was immunoSEQ multiplex PCR, and TCRdb's table has in-frame clones only and misses some. The repertoire has about 240,000 clones, more than 65% of them found once; the top ten carry about 0.58%. The sequence derives from a human donor in good health. Sequenced input: CD4+ T cells from blood.

The CDR3 DNA follows: TGCGCCAGCAGCTTGGCCCGGGCAACTAATGAAAAACTGTTTTTT. Translation: CASSLARATNEKLFF. V usage is TRBV5-1 and J usage is TRBJ1-4; D gene unclear. CDR1 is SGHRS and CDR2 is YFSETQ in the germline V gene. The CDR3 extends over 15 amino acids. Between the trimmed V and J ends, which lost 0 bases and 0 bases, there was a span of 6 bases.